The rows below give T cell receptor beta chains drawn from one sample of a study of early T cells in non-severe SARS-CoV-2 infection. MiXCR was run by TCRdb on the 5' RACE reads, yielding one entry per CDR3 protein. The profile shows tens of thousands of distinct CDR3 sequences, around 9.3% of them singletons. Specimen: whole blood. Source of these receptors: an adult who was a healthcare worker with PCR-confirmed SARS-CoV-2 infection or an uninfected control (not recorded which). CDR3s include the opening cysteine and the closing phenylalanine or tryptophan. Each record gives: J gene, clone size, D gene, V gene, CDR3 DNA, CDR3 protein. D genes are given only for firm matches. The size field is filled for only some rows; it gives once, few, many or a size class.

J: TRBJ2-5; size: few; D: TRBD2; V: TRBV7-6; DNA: TGTGCCAGCAGCTTACCTAGCGGAGAGACCCAGTACTTC; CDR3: CASSLPSGETQYF
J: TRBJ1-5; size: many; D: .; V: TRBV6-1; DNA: TGTGCCAGCAGTGCCCCCTTCCAGGGCCAAAAACGAAATCAGCCCCAGCATTTT; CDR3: CASSAPFQGQKRNQPQHF
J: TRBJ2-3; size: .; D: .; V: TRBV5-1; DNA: TGCGCCAGCAGCTTAGGGGCCCTCGGGGGCACAGATACGCAGTATTTT; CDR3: CASSLGALGGTDTQYF
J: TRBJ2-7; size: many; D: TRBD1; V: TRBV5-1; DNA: TGCGCCAGCAGCTCAGTCTCGGACAGGGGACCATACGAGCAGTACTTC; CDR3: CASSSVSDRGPYEQYF
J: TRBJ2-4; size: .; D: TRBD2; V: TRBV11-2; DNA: TGTGCCAGCAGCTTACGGGGGGGCCGCAACATTCAGTACTTC; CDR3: CASSLRGGRNIQYF
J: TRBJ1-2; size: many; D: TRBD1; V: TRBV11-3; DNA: TGTGCCAGCAGCCTGTCAGGGGGCTTCAACTATGGCTACACCTTC; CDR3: CASSLSGGFNYGYTF
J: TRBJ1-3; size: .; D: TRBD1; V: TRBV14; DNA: TGTGCCAGCAGCCAAGAGAGGGGGCTGAGAGGAAACACCATATATTTT; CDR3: CASSQERGLRGNTIYF
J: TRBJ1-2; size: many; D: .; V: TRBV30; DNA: TGTGCCTGGAGTGTTAAGGGGAACTATGGCTACACCTTC; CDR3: CAWSVKGNYGYTF
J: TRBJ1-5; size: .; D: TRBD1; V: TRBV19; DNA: TGTGCCAGTTCGACAGGGGGCCGGCAGCCCCAGCATTTT; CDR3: CASSTGGRQPQHF
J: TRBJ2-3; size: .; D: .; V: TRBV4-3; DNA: TGCGCCAGCAGCCAAGAGAGGGGGAGGCAGTATTTT; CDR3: CASSQERGRQYF
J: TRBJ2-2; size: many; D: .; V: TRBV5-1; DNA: TGCGCCAGCAGCTTGGTGCGGGGCGGTGAATACACCGGGGAGCTGTTTTTT; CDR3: CASSLVRGGEYTGELFF
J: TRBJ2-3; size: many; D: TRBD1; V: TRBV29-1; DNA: TGCAGCGCAGGGGGACAGGGGACAGATACGCAGTATTTT; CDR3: CSAGGQGTDTQYF
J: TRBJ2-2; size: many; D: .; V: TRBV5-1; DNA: TGCGCCAGCAGCCCCCTAAGAGGGGTGGATACCGGGGAGCTGTTTTTT; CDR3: CASSPLRGVDTGELFF
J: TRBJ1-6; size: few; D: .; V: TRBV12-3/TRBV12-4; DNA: TGTGCCAGCAGCCCTGTCGATGGAGGGTCACCCCTCCACTTT; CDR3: CASSPVDGGSPLHF
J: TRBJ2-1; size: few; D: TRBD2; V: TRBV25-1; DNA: TGTGCCAGCAGTGTTCAGCTAGCGGGTTTCAATGAGCAGTTCTTC; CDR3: CASSVQLAGFNEQFF
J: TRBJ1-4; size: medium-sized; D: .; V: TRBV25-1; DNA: TGTGCCAGCAGTCCGCCGGTGAGCAGGGATAATGAAAAACTGTTTTTT; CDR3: CASSPPVSRDNEKLFF
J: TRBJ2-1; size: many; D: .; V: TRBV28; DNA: TGTGCCAGCAGTCCCCAGACCTACAATGAGCAGTTCTTC; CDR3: CASSPQTYNEQFF
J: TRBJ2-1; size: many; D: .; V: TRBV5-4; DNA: TGTGCCAGCAGCCCCTCCTACAATGAGCAGTTCTTC; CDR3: CASSPSYNEQFF
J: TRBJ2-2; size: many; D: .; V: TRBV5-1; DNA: TGCGCCAGCAGCGGTACAGGACCCGCGAACACCGGGGAGCTGTTTTTT; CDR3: CASSGTGPANTGELFF
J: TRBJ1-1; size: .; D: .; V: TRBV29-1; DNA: TGCAGCGTTGTTGTTTACACTGAAGCTTTCTTT; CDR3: CSVVVYTEAFF
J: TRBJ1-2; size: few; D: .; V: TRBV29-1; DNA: TGCAGCGTTGCCCCGCGAGCTAACTATGGCTACACCTTC; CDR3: CSVAPRANYGYTF
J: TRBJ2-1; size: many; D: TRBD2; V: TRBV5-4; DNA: TGTGCCAGCAGCTTGGAACTAGCGGCCACCCCCGAGCAGTTCTTC; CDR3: CASSLELAATPEQFF
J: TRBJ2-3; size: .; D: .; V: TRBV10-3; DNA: TGTGCCATCAGGACATCTAGCACAGATACGCAGTATTTT; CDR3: CAIRTSSTDTQYF
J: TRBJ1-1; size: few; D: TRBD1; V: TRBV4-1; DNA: TGCGCCAGCAGCCAGAGAGACAGGGCTAGGAACACTGAAGCTTTCTTT; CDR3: CASSQRDRARNTEAFF
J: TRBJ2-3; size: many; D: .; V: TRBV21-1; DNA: TGTGCCAGCAGCGGGACTAGCGGCGCCACAGATACGCAGTATTTT; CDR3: CASSGTSGATDTQYF
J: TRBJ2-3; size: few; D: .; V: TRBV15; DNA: TGTGCCACAACCCGGGGCGACAGGTTCACAGATACGCAGTATTTT; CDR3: CATTRGDRFTDTQYF
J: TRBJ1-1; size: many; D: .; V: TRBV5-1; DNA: TGCGCCAGCAGCTTGTCGGGCGCCACTGAAGCTTTCTTT; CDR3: CASSLSGATEAFF
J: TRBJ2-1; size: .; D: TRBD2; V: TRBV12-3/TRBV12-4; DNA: TGTGCCAGCAGTTTTAGCGGGGGCCCGTACAATGAGCAGTTCTTC; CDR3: CASSFSGGPYNEQFF
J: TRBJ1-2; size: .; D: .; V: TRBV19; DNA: TGTGCCAGTAACATTCAACAGGGTTTCGGCTATGGCTACACCTTC; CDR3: CASNIQQGFGYGYTF
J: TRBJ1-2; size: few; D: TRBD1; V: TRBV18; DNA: TGTGCCAGCTCACCACGAGACAGGGGATCTGGCTACACCTTC; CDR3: CASSPRDRGSGYTF
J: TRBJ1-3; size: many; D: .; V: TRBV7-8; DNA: TGTGCCAGCAGCTTAGGTCGGGGGAAAACTGGAAACACCATATATTTT; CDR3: CASSLGRGKTGNTIYF
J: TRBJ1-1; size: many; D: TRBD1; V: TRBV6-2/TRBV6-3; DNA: TGTGCCAGCAGGGACAGGGGACTGAACACTGAAGCTTTCTTT; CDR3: CASRDRGLNTEAFF
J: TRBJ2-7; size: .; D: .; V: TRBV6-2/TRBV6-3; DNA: TGTGCCAGCAGTTGGCGCATTGAGGGACCCTCCTACGAGCAGTACTTC; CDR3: CASSWRIEGPSYEQYF
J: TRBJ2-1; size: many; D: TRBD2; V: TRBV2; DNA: TGTGCCAGCATGCTAGCGGGGGGCCCATACAATGAGCAGTTCTTC; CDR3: CASMLAGGPYNEQFF
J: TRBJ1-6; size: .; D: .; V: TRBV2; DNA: TGTGCCAGCAGGGAGTTAGTGGGTTTTTCACCCCTCCACTTT; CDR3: CASRELVGFSPLHF
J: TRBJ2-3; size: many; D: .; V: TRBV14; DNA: TGTGCCAGCAGCCAAGCAGCGGTGGGCACAGATACGCAGTATTTT; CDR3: CASSQAAVGTDTQYF
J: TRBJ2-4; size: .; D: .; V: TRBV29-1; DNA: TGCAGCGTTGATACGCAAAACATTCAGTACTTC; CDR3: CSVDTQNIQYF
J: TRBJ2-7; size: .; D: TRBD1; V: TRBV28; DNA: TGTGCCAGCAGTTTGGGACAGGGACCCTACGAGCAGTACTTC; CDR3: CASSLGQGPYEQYF
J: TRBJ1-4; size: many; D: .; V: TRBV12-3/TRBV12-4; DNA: TGTGCCAGCCGAGTTTCGGGAAGTAATGAAAAACTGTTTTTT; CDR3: CASRVSGSNEKLFF
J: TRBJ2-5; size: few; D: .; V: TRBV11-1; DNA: TGTGCCAGCAGCTACGAACATACCGGGGTCCAAGAGACCCAGTACTTC; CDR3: CASSYEHTGVQETQYF
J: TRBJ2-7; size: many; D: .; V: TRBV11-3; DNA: TGTGCCAGCAGCCGCCGGGACCCCTACGAGCAGTACTTC; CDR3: CASSRRDPYEQYF
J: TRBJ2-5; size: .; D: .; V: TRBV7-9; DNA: TGTGCCAGCAGCCCCGAGGGGGGAGGTTGGACCCAGTACTTC; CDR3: CASSPEGGGWTQYF
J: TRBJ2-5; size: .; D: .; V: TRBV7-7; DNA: TGTGCCAGCAGCCAAACCGGACCCACCGGGACCCAGTACTTC; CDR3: CASSQTGPTGTQYF
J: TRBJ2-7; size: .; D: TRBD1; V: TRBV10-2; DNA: TGCGCCAGCCGGGCAGGGGGCCCCTACGAGCAGTACTTC; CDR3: CASRAGGPYEQYF
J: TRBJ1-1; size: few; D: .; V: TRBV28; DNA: TGTGCCAGCAGTACTCACAGGGAATATATAACTGAAGCTTTCTTT; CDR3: CASSTHREYITEAFF
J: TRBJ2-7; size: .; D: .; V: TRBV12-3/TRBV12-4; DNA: TGTGCCAGCAGTGCCCGGGAGTCCCTCTCCTACGAGCAGTACTTC; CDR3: CASSARESLSYEQYF
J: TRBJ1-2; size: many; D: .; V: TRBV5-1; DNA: TGCGCCAGCAGCTTGGAACCCCAAGACAGTCTGCCGACCTCTAACTATGGCTACACCTTC; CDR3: CASSLEPQDSLPTSNYGYTF
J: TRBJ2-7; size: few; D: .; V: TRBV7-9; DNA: TGTGCCAGCAGCTTAGACAGGGATATACGCGAGCAGTACTTC; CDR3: CASSLDRDIREQYF
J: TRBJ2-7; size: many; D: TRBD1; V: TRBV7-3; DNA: TGTGCCAGCAGCATAAGGGGACAGGCTAACTACGAGCAGTACTTC; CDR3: CASSIRGQANYEQYF
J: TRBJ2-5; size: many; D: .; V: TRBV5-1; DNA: TGCGCCAGCAGCTTTGCCACGGGACCTCAAGAGACCCAGTACTTC; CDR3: CASSFATGPQETQYF